The 2 T cell receptor beta chains listed next were all sequenced from one sample in a study of blood T cells in healthy people across ages (dated by TCRdb to 2013 to 2016). The library was produced with 5' RACE. TCRdb lists the instrument as Illumina HiSeq 2500. A second about 6 to 11 cycle PCR used a sample-barcoded 5' primer and a J-beta primer mix. Starting from the raw public reads, TCRdb applied fastp trimming at Q25, assembled clones with MiXCR and retained in-frame beta chains. Each CDR3 protein appears once, grouped with its most common genes and DNA. This sample is represented by about 1.8 million distinct CDR3 sequences; around half of them were singletons. Less than 2.5% of the sample goes to the ten largest clones. Material: blood. These receptors were collected from a woman aged 40 to 49 in good health.

This sequence joins TRBV27 and TRBJ2-1; D is ambiguous. Germline V gene lookup returns CDR1 MNHEY and CDR2 SMNVEV (reference sequence). V was clipped by 6 bases and J by 3 bases, with 15 bases between them. This CDR3 region has 15 residues. The chain's CDR3 is CASRTLGQSYNEQFF. The CDR3 bases are TGTGCCAGCAGAACGCTAGGTCAAAGCTACAATGAGCAGTTCTTC.

The chain employs TRBV2 and TRBJ2-4; the D is unclear. This CDR3 comprises 13 residues. V was trimmed by 4 bases and J by 13 bases, leaving 17 bases between them. CDR1 SNHLY and CDR2 FYNNEI come from the germline V gene. CDR3 loop: CASSAGQRLWQYF. For the CDR3, the DNA is TGTGCCAGCAGTGCGGGCCAACGTTTGTGGCAGTACTTC.